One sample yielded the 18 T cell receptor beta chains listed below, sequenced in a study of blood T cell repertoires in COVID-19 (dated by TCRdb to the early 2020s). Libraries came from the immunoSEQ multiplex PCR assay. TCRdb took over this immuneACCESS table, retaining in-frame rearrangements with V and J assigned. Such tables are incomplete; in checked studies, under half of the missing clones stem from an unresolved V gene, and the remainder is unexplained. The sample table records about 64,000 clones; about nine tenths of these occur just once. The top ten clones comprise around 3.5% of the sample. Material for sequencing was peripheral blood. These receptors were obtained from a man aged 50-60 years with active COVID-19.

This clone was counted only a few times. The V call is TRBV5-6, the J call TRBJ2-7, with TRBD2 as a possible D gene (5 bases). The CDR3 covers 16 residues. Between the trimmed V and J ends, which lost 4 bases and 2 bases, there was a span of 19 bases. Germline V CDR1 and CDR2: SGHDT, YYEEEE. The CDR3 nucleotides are TGTGCCAGCAGCCAGAACCTAGCCGTCGGGGCCTACGAGCAGTACTTC. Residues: CASSQNLAVGAYEQYF.

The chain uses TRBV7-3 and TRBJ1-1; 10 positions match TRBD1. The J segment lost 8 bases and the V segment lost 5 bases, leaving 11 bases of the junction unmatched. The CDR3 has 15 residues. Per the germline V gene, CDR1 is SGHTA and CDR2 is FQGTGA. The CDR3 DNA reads TGTGCCAGCAGCCCCCGCCGGGACAGGGGATTAGAAGCTTTCTTT. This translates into CASSPRRDRGLEAFF. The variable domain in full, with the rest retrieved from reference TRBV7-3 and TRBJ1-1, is GAGVSQTPSNKVTEKGKYVELRCDPISGHTALYWYRQSLGQGPEFLIYFQGTGAADDSGLPNDRFFAVRPEGSVSTLKIQRTERGDSAVYLCASSPRRDRGLEAFFGQGTRLTVV.

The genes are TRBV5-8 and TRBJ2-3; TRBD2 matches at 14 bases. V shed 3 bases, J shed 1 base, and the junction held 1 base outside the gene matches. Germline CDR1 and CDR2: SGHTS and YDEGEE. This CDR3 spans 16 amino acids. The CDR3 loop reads CASSWGLAGGTDTQYF. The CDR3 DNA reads TGTGCCAGCAGCTGGGGACTAGCGGGGGGCACAGATACGCAGTATTTT.

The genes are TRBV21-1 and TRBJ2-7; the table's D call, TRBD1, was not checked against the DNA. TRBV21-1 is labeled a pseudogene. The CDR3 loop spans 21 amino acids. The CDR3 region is CASSKAERSRRDRRPDYEQYF. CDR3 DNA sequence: TGTGCCAGCAGCAAAGCGGAGAGAAGCCGCCGGGACAGGAGACCAGACTACGAGCAGTACTTC.

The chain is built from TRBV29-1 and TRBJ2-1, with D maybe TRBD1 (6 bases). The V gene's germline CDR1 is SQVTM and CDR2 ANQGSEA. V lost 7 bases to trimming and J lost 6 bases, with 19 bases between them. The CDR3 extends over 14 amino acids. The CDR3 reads CSGNQGSEGNEQFF. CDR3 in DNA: TGCAGCGGAAATCAGGGGTCAGAAGGCAATGAGCAGTTCTTC.

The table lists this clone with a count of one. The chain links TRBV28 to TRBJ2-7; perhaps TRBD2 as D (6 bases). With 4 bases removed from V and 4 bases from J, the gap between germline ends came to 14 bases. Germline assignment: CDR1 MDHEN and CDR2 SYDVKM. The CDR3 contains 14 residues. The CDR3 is CASSSPGTVYEQYF. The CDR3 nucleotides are TGTGCCAGCAGTTCCCCCGGGACTGTTTACGAGCAGTACTTC.

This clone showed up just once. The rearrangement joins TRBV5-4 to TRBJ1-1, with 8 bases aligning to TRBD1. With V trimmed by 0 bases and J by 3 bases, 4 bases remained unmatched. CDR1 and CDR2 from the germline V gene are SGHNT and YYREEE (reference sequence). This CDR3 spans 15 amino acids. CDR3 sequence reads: CASSLDRGGYTEAFF. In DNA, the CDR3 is TGTGCCAGCAGCTTGGACAGGGGGGGATACACTGAAGCTTTCTTT.

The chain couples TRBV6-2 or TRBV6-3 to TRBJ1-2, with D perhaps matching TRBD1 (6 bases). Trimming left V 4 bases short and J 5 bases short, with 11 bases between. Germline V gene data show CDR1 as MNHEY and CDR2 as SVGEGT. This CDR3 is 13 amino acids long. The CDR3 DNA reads TGTGCCAGCAGTTTAAACAGGGTTTATGGCTACACCTTC. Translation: CASSLNRVYGYTF.

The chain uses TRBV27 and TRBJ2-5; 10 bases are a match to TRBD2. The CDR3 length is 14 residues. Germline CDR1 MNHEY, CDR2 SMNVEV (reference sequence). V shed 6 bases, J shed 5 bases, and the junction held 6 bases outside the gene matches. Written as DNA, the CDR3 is TGTGCCAGCAGGAAAGCGGGGGGGCCGGAGACCCAGTACTTC. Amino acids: CASRKAGGPETQYF.

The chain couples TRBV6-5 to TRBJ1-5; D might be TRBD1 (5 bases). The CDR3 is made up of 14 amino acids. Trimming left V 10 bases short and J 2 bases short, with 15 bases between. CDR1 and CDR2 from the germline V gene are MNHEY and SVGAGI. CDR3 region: CATEPGDGNQPQHF. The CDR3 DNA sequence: TGTGCCACCGAACCGGGGGATGGCAATCAGCCCCAGCATTTT.

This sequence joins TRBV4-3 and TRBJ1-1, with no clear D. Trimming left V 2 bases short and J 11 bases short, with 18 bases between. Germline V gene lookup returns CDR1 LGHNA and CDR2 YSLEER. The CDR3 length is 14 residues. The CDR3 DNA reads TGCGCCAGCAGCCAACAGGCAGATTCCTCGGGGGCTTTCTTT. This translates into CASSQQADSSGAFF.

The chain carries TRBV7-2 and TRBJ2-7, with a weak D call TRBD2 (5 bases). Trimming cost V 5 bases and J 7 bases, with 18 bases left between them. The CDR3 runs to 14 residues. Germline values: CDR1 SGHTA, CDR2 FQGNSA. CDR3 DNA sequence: TGTGCCAGCAGCCATGCGAGGAGGCTGGAGGAGCAGTACTTC. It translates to CASSHARRLEEQYF.

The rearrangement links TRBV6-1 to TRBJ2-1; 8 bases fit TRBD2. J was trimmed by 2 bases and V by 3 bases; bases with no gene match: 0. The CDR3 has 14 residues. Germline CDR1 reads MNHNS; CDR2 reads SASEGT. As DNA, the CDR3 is TGTGCCAGCAGTGAGCGGGAGGCCTACAATGAGCAGTTCTTC. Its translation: CASSEREAYNEQFF.

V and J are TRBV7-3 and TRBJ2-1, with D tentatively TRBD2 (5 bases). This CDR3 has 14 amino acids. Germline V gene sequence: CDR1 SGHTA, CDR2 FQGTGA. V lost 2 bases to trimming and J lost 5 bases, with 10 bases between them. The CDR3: CASSLGERNNEQFF. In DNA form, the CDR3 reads TGTGCCAGCAGCTTAGGTGAGCGGAACAATGAGCAGTTCTTC.

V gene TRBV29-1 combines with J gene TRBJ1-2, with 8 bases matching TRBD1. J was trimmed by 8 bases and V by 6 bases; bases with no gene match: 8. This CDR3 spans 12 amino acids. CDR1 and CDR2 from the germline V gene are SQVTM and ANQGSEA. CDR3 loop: CSVNRGLEGYTF. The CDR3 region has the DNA TGCAGCGTCAACAGGGGGTTAGAGGGCTACACCTTC.

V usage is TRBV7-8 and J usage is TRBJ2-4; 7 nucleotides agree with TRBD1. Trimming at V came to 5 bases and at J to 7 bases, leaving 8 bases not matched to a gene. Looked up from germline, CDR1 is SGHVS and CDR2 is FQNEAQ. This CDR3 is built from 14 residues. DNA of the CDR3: TGTGCCAGCAGCCCCCGACGGGACAGCAACATTCAGTACTTC. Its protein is CASSPRRDSNIQYF.

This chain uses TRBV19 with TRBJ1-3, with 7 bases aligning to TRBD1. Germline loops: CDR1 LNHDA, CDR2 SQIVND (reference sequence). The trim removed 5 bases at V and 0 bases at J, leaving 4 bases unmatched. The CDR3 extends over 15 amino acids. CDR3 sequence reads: CASSPRQGSGNTIYF. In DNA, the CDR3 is TGTGCCAGTAGTCCGAGACAGGGCTCTGGAAACACCATATATTTT. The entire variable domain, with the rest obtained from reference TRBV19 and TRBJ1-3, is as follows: DGGITQSPKYLFRKEGQNVTLSCEQNLNHDAMYWYRQDPGQGLRLIYYSQIVNDFQKGDIAEGYSVSREKKESFPLTVTSAQKNPTAFYLCASSPRQGSGNTIYFGEGSWLTVV.

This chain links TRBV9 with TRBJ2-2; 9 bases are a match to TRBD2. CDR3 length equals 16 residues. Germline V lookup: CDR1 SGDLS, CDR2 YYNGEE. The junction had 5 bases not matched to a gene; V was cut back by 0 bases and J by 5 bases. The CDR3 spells CASSVVGSGSTGELFF. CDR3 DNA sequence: TGTGCCAGCAGCGTAGTAGGTAGCGGGAGTACCGGGGAGCTGTTTTTT. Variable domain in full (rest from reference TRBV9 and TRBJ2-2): DSGVTQTPKHLITATGQRVTLRCSPRSGDLSVYWYQQSLDQGLQFLIQYYNGEERAKGNILERFSAQQFPDLHSELNLSSLELGDSALYFCASSVVGSGSTGELFFGEGSRLTVL.